This TCR beta chain is from a study of cytomegalovirus exposure and HLA in healthy donors. Study details: Researchers found that approximately 85% of 398 genotyped donors fell within the Caucasian-associated ancestry cluster. Study findings and constraints: Later, TCR association rates were found to vary by HLA locus, highest for DRB1 and lowest for HLA-C.

The primer mix had 60 Vbeta and 13 Jbeta primers. Generated by immunoSEQ multiplex PCR, the TCRdb table keeps only in-frame clones and is missing some. The table shows more than 85,000 clones, with approximately 57% occurring only once. As to this clone: Antigen: not known.

CDR3 length: 15 residues. Losses at the gene ends were 3 bases for V and 8 bases for J; bases not matched to a gene: 7. CDR1 is SGHAT and CDR2 is FQNNGV in the germline V gene. Sequencing was performed on PBMCs. The chain carries TRBV11-2 and TRBJ1-4, with TRBD1 matching over 9 bases. The sequence was obtained from a woman under 40 in good health and CMV-seronegative. The CDR3 here is CASSFGDRGREKLFF. The DNA of the CDR3 is TGTGCCAGCAGCTTCGGCGACAGGGGGAGGGAAAAACTGTTTTTT.